Shown below are 14 T cell receptor beta chains from a single sample sequenced in a study of blood T cells in healthy people across ages. With a J-beta primer mix and a sample-barcoded 5' primer, a second PCR ran about 7 to 12 cycles. TCRdb re-derived calls from the 5' RACE reads in MiXCR, one entry per CDR3 protein. The data show some 1.5 million distinct CDR3 sequences, approximately 28% seen once. Sequencing was carried out using blood. The receptor set was obtained from a woman aged 25 to 39 in good health.

The gene calls are TRBV27 and TRBJ2-5, with 8 positions matching TRBD2. The CDR3 has 13 residues. Germline V gene data show CDR1 as MNHEY and CDR2 as SMNVEV (reference sequence). The V gene end was trimmed by 6 bases and the J gene end by 5 bases; junction bases not matched to a gene: 5. This CDR3 is CASSGRARETQYF. The CDR3 region has the DNA TGTGCCAGCAGCGGGAGGGCCAGGGAGACCCAGTACTTC.

In this sample, this clonotype turned up a few times. This CDR3 reads CASSLVPRTGAKLFF. CDR3 bases: TGTGCCAGCAGCTTAGTTCCCAGGACAGGGGCAAAACTGTTTTTT. The chain combines TRBV7-8 with TRBJ1-4; the match to TRBD1 covers 9 bases. Per germline, CDR1 SGHVS and CDR2 FQNEAQ. The V segment lost 1 base and the J segment 10 bases; nucleotides outside the gene matches: 7. The CDR3 is 15 amino acids.

This clonotype was counted once. V usage is TRBV24-1 and J usage is TRBJ2-2; D is ambiguous. Germline loops: CDR1 KGHDR, CDR2 SFDVKD. The CDR3 consists of 13 residues. V was shortened by 3 bases and J by 3 bases, with 4 bases between the two germline ends. CDR3 protein: CATSDTDTGELFF. The CDR3 DNA follows: TGTGCCACCAGTGATACGGACACCGGGGAGCTGTTTTTT.

Ten or more counts support this clonotype. The chain employs TRBV27 and TRBJ2-7, with D perhaps TRBD1 or TRBD2 (6 bases each). The CDR3 is 13 residues long. V was cut by 6 bases and J by 0 bases, with 9 bases left in between. Germline-derived CDR1 and CDR2 are MNHEY and SMNVEV (reference sequence). The CDR3 is CASSGGPSYEQYF. The CDR3 DNA sequence: TGTGCCAGCAGCGGGGGCCCCTCCTACGAGCAGTACTTC.

This clonotype occurred many times. This sequence joins TRBV18 and TRBJ2-6, with no clear D. The CDR3 sequence is 14 residues long. The germline V and J ends were trimmed by 8 bases and 0 bases, with 8 bases remaining between them. Germline-derived CDR1 and CDR2 are KGHSH and LQKENI. The CDR3 bases are TGTGCCAGCAGCCCAAACTCTGGGGCCAACGTCCTGACTTTC. Its protein product is CASSPNSGANVLTF.

The V call is TRBV10-1, the J call TRBJ2-3; 7 bases fit TRBD2. Per the germline V gene, CDR1 is WNHNN and CDR2 is SYGVQD (reference sequence). The ends lost 5 bases at V and 2 bases at J; junction bases unmatched: 4. The CDR3 totals 14 residues. The CDR3 nucleotides read TGCGCCAGCAGTCGGGACTACCTCACAGATACGCAGTATTTT. It encodes CASSRDYLTDTQYF.

This chain links TRBV12-3 or TRBV12-4 with TRBJ1-5; the D is unclear. V lost 0 bases and J 6 bases, leaving 12 bases between the germline ends. The CDR3 runs 15 residues. The CDR3 DNA reads as TGTGCCAGCAGTTTAGCCCCTCGGGATAGTCAGCCCCAGCATTTT. This gives the protein CASSLAPRDSQPQHF.

This clonotype was observed a few times. This may arise from a read error, as a much more abundant clone is one base away. V usage is TRBV10-3 and J usage is TRBJ2-5; TRBD2 matches at 11 bases. Germline loops: CDR1 ENHRY, CDR2 SYGVKD. The ends lost 8 bases at V and 7 bases at J; junction bases unmatched: 9. This CDR3 is 14 amino acids long. The CDR3 DNA reads TGTGCCATCTTCTCTAGCGGGGGGAGGGGGACCCAGTACTTC. Translated, it gives CAIFSSGGRGTQYF.

This clonotype was picked up a small number of times. The chain is built from TRBV28 and TRBJ2-3; 7 nucleotides agree with TRBD1. The germline gives CDR1 MDHEN, CDR2 SYDVKM. This CDR3 spans 14 amino acids. Germline trimming cut 4 bases from V and 4 bases from J; bases unmatched to any gene: 5. The chain's CDR3 is CASSSTGLADTQYF. The CDR3 DNA sequence: TGTGCCAGCAGTTCGACAGGGTTGGCAGATACGCAGTATTTT.

This clonotype was seen only a few times. The rearrangement uses TRBV4-3 and TRBJ1-4, with TRBD1 identical over 7 bases. This CDR3 comprises 15 residues. V trimming: 2 bases; J trimming: 8 bases; junction bases outside the gene matches: 8. The V gene's germline CDR1 is LGHNA and CDR2 YSLEER. The CDR3 nucleotides read TGCGCCAGCAGCCAATCAACAGGGGTGGACGAAAAACTGTTTTTT. Translating gives CASSQSTGVDEKLFF.

The chain links TRBV15 to TRBJ1-1, with no clear D. CDR3 length: 17 residues. The V gene lost 0 bases and the J gene lost 1 base, with 15 bases spanning the gap. CDR1 LNHNV and CDR2 YYDKDF come from the germline V gene (reference sequence). The CDR3: CATSRDYLGRTNTEAFF. DNA of the CDR3: TGTGCCACCAGCAGAGATTATCTCGGAAGAACGAACACTGAAGCTTTCTTT. Supplemented by reference TRBV15 and TRBJ1-1, the full variable domain reads DAMVIQNPRYQVTQFGKPVTLSCSQTLNHNVMYWYQQKSSQAPKLLFHYYDKDFNNEADTPDNFQSRRPNTSFCFLDIRSPGLGDTAMYLCATSRDYLGRTNTEAFFGQGTRLTVV.

Only a few counts were recorded for this clonotype. The chain joins TRBV12-3 or TRBV12-4 to TRBJ1-1; D is unclear. The length of the CDR3 is 12 residues. Trimming took off 9 bases at V and 1 base at J, with 9 bases between the two ends. DNA of the CDR3: TGTGCCAGTTATAGTTGGAACACTGAAGCTTTCTTT. It encodes CASYSWNTEAFF.

In this sample, this clonotype turned up many times. This sequence joins TRBV4-1 and TRBJ1-2; D ambiguous. V lost 0 bases, J lost 5 bases, and 10 bases lay in between. This CDR3 spans 14 amino acids. Germline CDR1 MGHRA, CDR2 YSYEKL. The CDR3 spells CASSQEVTSYGYTF. Here the CDR3 DNA reads TGCGCCAGCAGCCAAGAGGTGACGTCTTATGGCTACACCTTC.

This clonotype has ten or more counts. V usage is TRBV7-9 and J usage is TRBJ2-3; D perhaps matches TRBD1 (6 bases). This CDR3 contains 16 residues. V lost 1 base and J 0 bases, leaving 11 bases between the germline ends. Germline values: CDR1 SEHNR, CDR2 FQNEAQ (reference sequence). CDR3 nucleotides: TGTGCCAGCAGCTTAGGGGACACTTCTAGCACAGATACGCAGTATTTT. Translating gives CASSLGDTSSTDTQYF.